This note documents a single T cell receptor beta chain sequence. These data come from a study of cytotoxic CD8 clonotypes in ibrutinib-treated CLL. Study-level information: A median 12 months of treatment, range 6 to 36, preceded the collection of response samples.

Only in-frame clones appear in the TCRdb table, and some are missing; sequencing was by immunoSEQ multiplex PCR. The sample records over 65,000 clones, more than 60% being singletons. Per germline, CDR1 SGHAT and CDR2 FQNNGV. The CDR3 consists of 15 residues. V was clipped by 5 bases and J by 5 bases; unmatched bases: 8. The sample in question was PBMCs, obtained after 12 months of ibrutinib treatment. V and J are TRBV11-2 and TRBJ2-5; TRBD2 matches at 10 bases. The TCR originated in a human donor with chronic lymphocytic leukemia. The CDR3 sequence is CASSVIAGGGETQYF. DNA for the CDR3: TGTGCCAGCAGCGTAATAGCGGGGGGCGGGGAGACCCAGTACTTC.